This T cell receptor beta chain emerged from a study of cytotoxic CD8 clonotypes in ibrutinib-treated CLL. Looking at the study overall: Responses: approximately 25 partial, 2 complete; after median around 70 months, roughly 14 stayed remitted, roughly 12 progressed. Whole-study results and caveats: The clonality went up when patients responded to ibrutinib and dropped back toward baseline at progression. Public clonotypes (which were uncommon) either contracted or remained stable on treatment. The study sampled sustained-remission and progressing patients at different times.

The ends were cut back, 1 base at V and 5 bases at J, with 26 bases in the middle. The CDR3 has 19 amino acids. Germline V gene lookup returns CDR1 LNHNV and CDR2 YYDKDF (reference sequence). A remark on this clone: The antigen is undetermined.

Sequencing used immunoSEQ multiplex PCR; TCRdb keeps in-frame clones, though not all of them. The table lists tens of thousands of clones, under 70% of them singletons. This clonotype was sampled from a human donor with chronic lymphocytic leukemia. The material was PBMCs, obtained after 12 months of ibrutinib treatment. J is TRBJ1-1 and V is TRBV15, with a tentative D call TRBD1 (5 bases). The CDR3 is CATSRVLGKNRNRGTEAFF. The DNA of the CDR3 is TGTGCCACCAGCAGAGTATTGGGAAAGAACCGAAACCGGGGGACTGAAGCTTTCTTT.